The sequence of this T cell receptor (beta chain) was determined in a study of TIL therapy for anti-PD-1-resistant metastatic lung cancer. This CDR3 is 13 amino acids long. Per germline, CDR1 KGHSH and CDR2 LQKENI. Trimming removed 5 bases at V and 2 bases at J, with 10 bases between. This clone was observed a handful of times. The sample's time point: pre-treatment sample, taken before nivolumab and TIL therapy. This was the immunoSEQ v3 assay. Profiling relied on immunoSEQ multiplex PCR, and the TCRdb table lists in-frame clones only, not all of them. The profile shows nearly 60,000 clones, around 70% of them singletons.

This chain connects TRBV18 to TRBJ2-7; D might be TRBD1 or TRBD2, each matching 5 bases. The sequence derives from a person between 25 and 79 years old with non-small cell lung cancer. The sample in question was blood, obtained at baseline. This chain's CDR3 is CASSGDGTYEQYF. Here the CDR3 DNA reads TGTGCCAGCTCAGGGGACGGCACCTACGAGCAGTACTTC.